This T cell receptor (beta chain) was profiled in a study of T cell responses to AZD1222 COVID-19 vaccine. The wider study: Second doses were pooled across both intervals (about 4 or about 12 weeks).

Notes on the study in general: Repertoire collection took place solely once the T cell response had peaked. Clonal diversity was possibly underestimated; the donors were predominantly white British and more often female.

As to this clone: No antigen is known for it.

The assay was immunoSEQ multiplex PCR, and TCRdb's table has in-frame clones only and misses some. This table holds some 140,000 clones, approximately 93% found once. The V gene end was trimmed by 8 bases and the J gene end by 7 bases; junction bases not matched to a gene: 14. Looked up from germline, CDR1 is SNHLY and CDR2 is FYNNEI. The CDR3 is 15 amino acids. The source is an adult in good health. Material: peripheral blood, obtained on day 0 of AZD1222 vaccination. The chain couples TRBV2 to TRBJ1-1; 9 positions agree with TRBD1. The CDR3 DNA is TGTGCCAGCCCTCTAAGGACAGGGGATCATGATGAAGCTTTCTTT. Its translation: CASPLRTGDHDEAFF.